The present entry profiles one TCR beta chain with its context. Its target is unknown. This CDR3 is also generated by other DNA sequences in the sample. CD45RO-negative, CCR7-selected cells formed the naive CD8 fraction, which excluded terminally differentiated effector memory CD45RA+ cells. Assay: immunoSEQ multiplex PCR; the TCRdb copy retains only in-frame clones and omits some. The sample records 2 million to 2.5 million clones, more than 85% being singletons. This sample was taken from a study of shared clonotypes between healthy human individuals. This CDR3 is 12 amino acids long. V was trimmed by 4 bases and J by 2 bases, leaving 2 bases between them. Germline lookup yields CDR1 SGHAT and CDR2 FQNNGV. General study findings and limits: Memory subsets generally showed smaller estimated richness than naive subsets did. The generation probabilities recorded for non-shared clonotypes fell below those of clonotypes shared by all four donors.

The TCR originated in a man between 18 and 29 years old in good health. Some clones in this sample may be carry-over from other donors' samples. The chain links TRBV11-2 to TRBJ2-2; D unresolved. Sequencing used naive CD8+ T cells from PBMCs. For the CDR3, the DNA is TGTGCCAGCAGCTCTAACACCGGGGAGCTGTTTTTT. It yields the protein CASSSNTGELFF.